The rows below give T cell receptor beta chains drawn from one sample of a study of blood T cell repertoires in COVID-19. Sequencing was performed with immunoSEQ multiplex PCR; in TCRdb, only in-frame clones are kept and a portion is missing. The top ten hold over 15% of the sample, which has about 94,000 clones, about 80% seen once. Material for sequencing was peripheral blood. The receptor set was obtained from a woman aged 80 or over with acute or convalescent COVID-19. CDR3s include the opening cysteine and the closing phenylalanine or tryptophan. The order of the fields is CDR3 DNA, CDR3 protein, J gene, CDR3 length, clone size, D gene, V gene. The D gene is left open where the match is weak. Only some rows state a clone size, as once, few, many or a class for expanded clones.

CDR3nt: TGTGCCAGCAGCGCTGGACGGGGAGCCTACGAGCAGTACTTC
CDR3aa: CASSAGRGAYEQYF
j_gene: TRBJ2-7
len: 14
abundance: few
d_gene: -
v_gene: TRBV9

CDR3nt: TGTGCCAGCAGTCCCGGGACTAGCAATGAGCAGTTCTTC
CDR3aa: CASSPGTSNEQFF
j_gene: TRBJ2-1
len: 13
abundance: -
d_gene: TRBD2
v_gene: TRBV12-3/TRBV12-4

CDR3nt: TGTGCCAGCTCACCGTCCCTAAGTGGTCAAGAGACCCAGTACTTC
CDR3aa: CASSPSLSGQETQYF
j_gene: TRBJ2-5
len: 15
abundance: -
d_gene: -
v_gene: TRBV18

CDR3nt: TGTGCCAGCAGCTCAGGGTTTAGTTACGAGCAGTACTTC
CDR3aa: CASSSGFSYEQYF
j_gene: TRBJ2-7
len: 13
abundance: -
d_gene: -
v_gene: TRBV9

CDR3nt: TGTGCCAGCTCTTCTCCGGGAGTCACAGATACGCAGTATTTT
CDR3aa: CASSSPGVTDTQYF
j_gene: TRBJ2-3
len: 14
abundance: -
d_gene: -
v_gene: TRBV2

CDR3nt: TGTGCCAGCAGCCCCCGCGGAGAAGATCACTATGGCTACACCTTC
CDR3aa: CASSPRGEDHYGYTF
j_gene: TRBJ1-2
len: 15
abundance: once
d_gene: -
v_gene: TRBV5-6

CDR3nt: TGTGCCAGCAGTCCCGGAACCACGGGAGGCTACACCTTC
CDR3aa: CASSPGTTGGYTF
j_gene: TRBJ1-2
len: 13
abundance: -
d_gene: -
v_gene: TRBV6-5

CDR3nt: TGTGCCAGCAACCGAGCGGGAGGGGAGACCCAGTACTTC
CDR3aa: CASNRAGGETQYF
j_gene: TRBJ2-5
len: 13
abundance: -
d_gene: TRBD2
v_gene: TRBV2

CDR3nt: TGCGCCAGCAGCTTGGCCATGAGGGTTCCTGGAAACACCATATATTTT
CDR3aa: CASSLAMRVPGNTIYF
j_gene: TRBJ1-3
len: 16
abundance: few
d_gene: -
v_gene: TRBV5-1

CDR3nt: TGTGCCATCCGGCGGGAGGCTCACACAGATACGCAGTATTTT
CDR3aa: CAIRREAHTDTQYF
j_gene: TRBJ2-3
len: 14
abundance: once
d_gene: TRBD2
v_gene: TRBV10-3

CDR3nt: TGTGCCAGCAGCCCCCGGACAGGCGTGCCCATGAACACTGAAGCTTTCTTT
CDR3aa: CASSPRTGVPMNTEAFF
j_gene: TRBJ1-1
len: 17
abundance: once
d_gene: TRBD1
v_gene: TRBV3-1/TRBV3-2

CDR3nt: TGTGCCAGCAGCTTGGGACCGGGACAGAGCTCCTACGAGCAGTACTTC
CDR3aa: CASSLGPGQSSYEQYF
j_gene: TRBJ2-7
len: 16
abundance: few
d_gene: TRBD1
v_gene: TRBV5-5

CDR3nt: TGTGCCAGCACCGGGACTAGCGGTACCGGGGAGCTGTTTTTT
CDR3aa: CASTGTSGTGELFF
j_gene: TRBJ2-2
len: 14
abundance: -
d_gene: TRBD2
v_gene: TRBV5-5

CDR3nt: TGTGCCAGCAGTACTACAGGGGGAACTGAAGCTTTCTTT
CDR3aa: CASSTTGGTEAFF
j_gene: TRBJ1-1
len: 13
abundance: once
d_gene: TRBD1
v_gene: TRBV6-6

CDR3nt: TGTGCCAGCAGCCAAACTAGGGTCTCCTACGAGCAGTACTTC
CDR3aa: CASSQTRVSYEQYF
j_gene: TRBJ2-7
len: 14
abundance: -
d_gene: -
v_gene: TRBV14

CDR3nt: TGTGCCTGGAGAGGTGGAGGTAATTCACCCCTCCACTTT
CDR3aa: CAWRGGGNSPLHF
j_gene: TRBJ1-6
len: 13
abundance: -
d_gene: -
v_gene: TRBV30

CDR3nt: TGTGCCAGCAGCCAAGATGGCGGGGATAGCGGGAGGGCCCTTCGATACAATGAGCAGTTCTTC
CDR3aa: CASSQDGGDSGRALRYNEQFF
j_gene: TRBJ2-1
len: 21
abundance: -
d_gene: TRBD2
v_gene: TRBV3-1/TRBV3-2

CDR3nt: TGTGCCAGCAGCTTTACCGGGAGTTACGAGCAGTACTTC
CDR3aa: CASSFTGSYEQYF
j_gene: TRBJ2-7
len: 13
abundance: -
d_gene: -
v_gene: TRBV7-9

CDR3nt: TGTGCCAGCAGCTTAGGGGCCCGGGACTACCGCTCCTACGAGCAGTACTTC
CDR3aa: CASSLGARDYRSYEQYF
j_gene: TRBJ2-7
len: 17
abundance: -
d_gene: TRBD2
v_gene: TRBV11-2

CDR3nt: TGTGCCAGCTCCATCGGGACAGTGAACACCTACGAGCAGTACTTC
CDR3aa: CASSIGTVNTYEQYF
j_gene: TRBJ2-7
len: 15
abundance: -
d_gene: TRBD1
v_gene: TRBV18

CDR3nt: TGTGCCAGCAGTTACCAACTCCAGGGCGGCTATGGCTACACCTTC
CDR3aa: CASSYQLQGGYGYTF
j_gene: TRBJ1-2
len: 15
abundance: -
d_gene: -
v_gene: TRBV6-5

CDR3nt: TGTGCCAGCAGTTCCCCGTACACTGAAGCTTTCTTT
CDR3aa: CASSSPYTEAFF
j_gene: TRBJ1-1
len: 12
abundance: many
d_gene: -
v_gene: TRBV27

CDR3nt: TGTGCCAGCAGTTACTCTTGGACAGGGGGCAACTATGGCTACACCTTC
CDR3aa: CASSYSWTGGNYGYTF
j_gene: TRBJ1-2
len: 16
abundance: -
d_gene: TRBD1
v_gene: TRBV6-5

CDR3nt: TGTGCCAGCAGTGCCACAGGGGGGAACACTGAAGCTTTCTTT
CDR3aa: CASSATGGNTEAFF
j_gene: TRBJ1-1
len: 14
abundance: -
d_gene: TRBD1
v_gene: TRBV2

CDR3nt: TGTGCCAGCGGCGGGCTTTATAGCAATCAGCCCCAGCATTTT
CDR3aa: CASGGLYSNQPQHF
j_gene: TRBJ1-5
len: 14
abundance: once
d_gene: -
v_gene: TRBV27

CDR3nt: TGCGCCAGCAGCTTGGATACGGGACACTTAAACACCATATATTTT
CDR3aa: CASSLDTGHLNTIYF
j_gene: TRBJ1-3
len: 15
abundance: -
d_gene: -
v_gene: TRBV5-1

CDR3nt: TGTGCCAGCAGCTTAAGTCCGGGAACCCGCTCTGGAAACACCATATATTTT
CDR3aa: CASSLSPGTRSGNTIYF
j_gene: TRBJ1-3
len: 17
abundance: -
d_gene: -
v_gene: TRBV13

CDR3nt: TGTGCCAGCAGTTTATTGAGGACTAGCGGAAATGAGCAGTTCTTC
CDR3aa: CASSLLRTSGNEQFF
j_gene: TRBJ2-1
len: 15
abundance: -
d_gene: TRBD2
v_gene: TRBV27

CDR3nt: TGTGCCAGCAGCCCCTACCCCGGGACAGGGGGCGCCGGGCCTTACGAGCAGTACTTC
CDR3aa: CASSPYPGTGGAGPYEQYF
j_gene: TRBJ2-7
len: 19
abundance: -
d_gene: TRBD1
v_gene: TRBV9

CDR3nt: TGTGCCAGCAGTTACTCGGGGGGAGAAGATTCACCCCTCCACTTT
CDR3aa: CASSYSGGEDSPLHF
j_gene: TRBJ1-6
len: 15
abundance: -
d_gene: -
v_gene: TRBV6-5

CDR3nt: TGTGCCAGCAGCCGCGGACTAGCGGGAGTTTACGAGCAGTACTTC
CDR3aa: CASSRGLAGVYEQYF
j_gene: TRBJ2-7
len: 15
abundance: -
d_gene: TRBD2
v_gene: TRBV3-1/TRBV3-2